This T cell receptor (beta chain) is drawn from a study of CD8 T cells in ankylosing spondylitis. Study-wide results and caveats: Matched ankylosing spondylitis synovial fluid reportedly contained a significantly enriched population of disease-linked clones. Seemingly distinctive of ankylosing spondylitis blood was a TCR beta motif formed by eight highly homologous variants. Previously reported in reactive arthritis synovial fluid and blood were some of the motif variants. CD8+ by phenotype, disease-linked clones were relatively rare in peripheral blood.

With molecular barcodes, quantitative 5'-RACE was used to make the TCR beta libraries. In TCRdb, the 5' RACE reads were re-called with MiXCR into one record per CDR3 protein. The sample lists approximately 520,000 distinct CDR3 sequences, under 5.5% occurring once. This clonotype was detected a few times. The antigen remains unidentified. This TCR came from a male donor with ankylosing spondylitis. The sample taken for sequencing was blood, either unsorted or a sorted T cell fraction (not recorded which).

The CDR3 bases are TGTGCCAGCAGCTTAGCGGCGCGGAGCGGGAGACAAGAGACCCAGTACTTC. Protein: CASSLAARSGRQETQYF. The chain couples TRBV7-9 to TRBJ2-5, with 8 bases fitting TRBD2. The CDR3 runs to 17 residues. Germline loops: CDR1 SEHNR, CDR2 FQNEAQ (reference sequence). V lost 0 bases and J lost 2; bases outside the gene matches: 8.